These 4 T cell receptor beta chains originate from one sample sequenced in a study of sequential checkpoint blockade in melanoma. Assay: immunoSEQ multiplex PCR; the TCRdb copy retains only in-frame clones and omits some. This table has roughly 29,000 clones, more than 80% appearing once. This sample's treatment: randomized to nivolumab then ipilimumab (arm A) or the reverse (arm B). The source material was CD8+ T cells sorted from blood (inferred from file names), sampled from a patient given nivolumab and ipilimumab in sequence. Source of these receptors: a human donor with melanoma.

The gene calls are TRBV9 and TRBJ1-2, with a weak D call TRBD1 (5 bases). The CDR3 has 12 residues. Germline V lookup: CDR1 SGDLS, CDR2 YYNGEE. Trimming took off 3 bases at V and 7 bases at J, with 10 bases between the two ends. CDR3 sequence (DNA): TGTGCCAGCAGCGATGGGGGGGTTGGCTACACCTTC. Encoded protein: CASSDGGVGYTF. Variable domain in full (rest from reference TRBV9 and TRBJ1-2): DSGVTQTPKHLITATGQRVTLRCSPRSGDLSVYWYQQSLDQGLQFLIQYYNGEERAKGNILERFSAQQFPDLHSELNLSSLELGDSALYFCASSDGGVGYTFGSGTRLTVV.

The J gene is TRBJ2-7, the V gene TRBV7-9; weak D call: TRBD2 (6 bases). CDR1 and CDR2 from the germline V gene are SEHNR and FQNEAQ (reference sequence). The CDR3 sequence is 13 residues long. V lost 5 bases and J 7 bases, leaving 15 bases between the germline ends. CDR3 protein: CASSGSQAGEQYF. Written as DNA, the CDR3 is TGTGCCAGCAGCGGCTCACAGGCGGGGGAGCAGTACTTC.

This clone is judged medium-sized. The chain joins TRBV30 to TRBJ1-3; D is perhaps TRBD1 (5 bases). Trimming shortened V by 4 bases and J by 4 bases, and 8 bases separated the two germline ends. The CDR3 contains 12 residues. Germline-derived CDR1 and CDR2 are GTSNPN and SVGIG (reference sequence). CDR3 loop: CAWKHRGNTIYF. CDR3 DNA sequence: TGTGCCTGGAAGCACAGGGGAAACACCATATATTTT.

J is TRBJ1-2 and V is TRBV7-9; TRBD1 might be the D (5 bases). The CDR3 length is 15 residues. With 5 bases removed from V and 5 bases from J, the gap between germline ends came to 18 bases. Germline V lookup: CDR1 SEHNR, CDR2 FQNEAQ (reference sequence). CDR3 nucleotides: TGTGCCAGCAGCCCCCTTCATGGGGCTCGATATGGCTACACCTTC. It codes for CASSPLHGARYGYTF.